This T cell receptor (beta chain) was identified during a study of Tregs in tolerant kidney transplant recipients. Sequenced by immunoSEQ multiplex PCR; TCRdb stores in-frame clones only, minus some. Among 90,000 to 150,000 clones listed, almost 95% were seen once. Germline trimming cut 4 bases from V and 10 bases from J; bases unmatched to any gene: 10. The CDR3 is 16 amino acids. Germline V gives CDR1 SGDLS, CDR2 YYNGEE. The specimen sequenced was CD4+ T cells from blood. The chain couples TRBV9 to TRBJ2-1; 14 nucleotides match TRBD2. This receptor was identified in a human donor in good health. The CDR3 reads CASSTPGLAGVKEQFF. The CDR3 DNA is TGTGCCAGCAGCACCCCGGGACTAGCGGGAGTTAAAGAGCAGTTCTTC.